The 6 T cell receptor beta chains listed next were all sequenced from one sample in a study of blood T cell repertoires in COVID-19. This table comes from immunoSEQ multiplex PCR, and its TCRdb copy is limited to in-frame clones, with some not included. Here the sample spans hundreds of thousands of clones, about 80% being singletons. The specimen was peripheral blood. The receptors stem from a woman older than 75 with acute or convalescent COVID-19.

The chain joins TRBV12-5 to TRBJ1-1; 10 bases map to TRBD1. Germline lookup yields CDR1 LGHNT and CDR2 FRNRAP. The CDR3 extends over 16 amino acids. J lost 5 bases, V lost 5 bases, and 11 bases had no gene match. The CDR3 sequence: CASGHGQGGGYTEAFF. CDR3 bases: TGTGCTAGTGGTCACGGACAGGGGGGCGGGTATACTGAAGCTTTCTTT.

The chain combines TRBV2 with TRBJ1-5, with 8 bases lining up with TRBD1. Trimming at V came to 7 bases and at J to 7 bases, leaving 9 bases not matched to a gene. Germline V gene sequence: CDR1 SNHLY, CDR2 FYNNEI. The CDR3 covers 14 residues. CDR3 DNA: TGTGCCAGCAACCCGGGACAGGTGAGACAGCCCCAGCATTTT. Amino acid sequence: CASNPGQVRQPQHF.

This clone was counted a few times. This chain connects TRBV5-1 to TRBJ1-5; 7 positions agree with TRBD1. This CDR3 contains 16 residues. Germline loops: CDR1 SGHRS, CDR2 YFSETQ. J was trimmed by 0 bases and V by 2 bases; bases with no gene match: 5. The CDR3 reads CASSFDGTASNQPQHF. As DNA, the CDR3 is TGCGCCAGCAGCTTCGATGGGACAGCTAGCAATCAGCCCCAGCATTTT.

The V gene is TRBV9, the J gene TRBJ2-2; 13 bases match TRBD2. The V segment lost 3 bases and the J segment 6 bases; nucleotides outside the gene matches: 8. CDR3 length equals 17 residues. Germline lookup yields CDR1 SGDLS and CDR2 YYNGEE. CDR3 amino acids: CASSARTSGGYPGELFF. In DNA, the CDR3 is TGTGCCAGCAGCGCACGGACTAGCGGGGGTTATCCCGGGGAGCTGTTTTTT.

This clone was counted once. The CDR3 region is CASSRGVATGNTIYF. CDR3 coding DNA: TGTGCCAGCTCCCGAGGCGTGGCGACTGGAAACACCATATATTTT. This chain joins TRBV6-5 and TRBJ1-3; no clear D gene. V dropped 8 bases and J dropped 2 bases, with 16 bases sitting between them. Germline lookup yields CDR1 MNHEY and CDR2 SVGAGI. The CDR3 runs to 15 residues.

The chain carries TRBV2 and TRBJ1-2, with D tentatively TRBD1 (6 bases). The germline CDR1 and CDR2 sequences are SNHLY and FYNNEI. There are 13 residues in the CDR3. V lost 5 bases to trimming and J lost 6 bases, with 13 bases between them. The CDR3 nucleotides read TGTGCCAGCAGTCCTTCAGGGGCCCATGGCTACACCTTC. This codes for CASSPSGAHGYTF.